The 11 T cell receptor beta chains given below trace back to one sample, sequenced in a study of blood T cell repertoires in COVID-19. TCRdb's table, derived via immunoSEQ multiplex PCR, lists solely in-frame clones and lacks some. The sample yields 200,000 to 250,000 clones, around 83% seen once. What was sequenced was peripheral blood. Receptor source: a woman aged 45-65 years with acute or convalescent COVID-19.

The chain is built from TRBV5-1 and TRBJ2-3; tentative D call: TRBD2 (6 bases). The V gene lost 2 bases and the J gene lost 2 bases, with 12 bases spanning the gap. Germline CDR1 is SGHRS and CDR2 is YFSETQ. The CDR3 totals 15 residues. The CDR3 bases are TGCGCCAGCAGCTTATGGGGAGGAGACACAGATACGCAGTATTTT. It yields the protein CASSLWGGDTDTQYF. Full variable domain (missing parts from reference TRBV5-1 and TRBJ2-3): KAGVTQTPRYLIKTRGQQVTLSCSPISGHRSVSWYQQTPGQGLQFLFEYFSETQRNKGNFPGRFSGRQFSNSRSEMNVSTLELGDSALYLCASSLWGGDTDTQYFGPGTRLTVL.

The chain recombines TRBV19 with TRBJ1-4; D remains unclear. CDR1 LNHDA and CDR2 SQIVND come from the germline V gene (reference sequence). This CDR3 has 14 amino acids. Trimming shortened V by 3 bases and J by 8 bases, and 13 bases separated the two germline ends. CDR3 protein: CASSIGYMGEKLFF. The CDR3 DNA sequence: TGTGCCAGTAGTATTGGTTACATGGGCGAAAAACTGTTTTTT.

This chain links TRBV10-2 with TRBJ1-1; tentatively, D is TRBD1 (6 bases). Germline-derived CDR1 and CDR2 are WSHSY and SAAADI. Trimming removed 6 bases at V and 7 bases at J, with 15 bases between. The CDR3 consists of 13 residues. This CDR3 reads CASRDQGNGEAFF. The CDR3 DNA sequence: TGCGCCAGCAGAGACCAGGGGAACGGTGAAGCTTTCTTT.

The chain combines TRBV9 with TRBJ1-1; no clear D gene. The V gene's germline CDR1 is SGDLS and CDR2 YYNGEE. The V and J ends lost 1 base and 2 bases respectively, with 6 bases between them. This CDR3 is built from 13 residues. CDR3 amino acids: CASSVSGNTEAFF. For the CDR3, the DNA is TGTGCCAGCAGCGTATCTGGCAACACTGAAGCTTTCTTT.

The chain links TRBV24-1 to TRBJ1-2; a possible D gene is TRBD1 (5 bases). The CDR3 is 13 residues long. Trimming removed 4 bases at V and 4 bases at J, with 9 bases between. Germline V gene sequence: CDR1 KGHDR, CDR2 SFDVKD. This chain's CDR3 is CATSDQDTYGYTF. DNA for the CDR3: TGTGCCACCAGTGACCAGGACACCTATGGCTACACCTTC.

V usage is TRBV5-8 and J usage is TRBJ1-3; TRBD1 might be the D (6 bases). The CDR3 runs 15 residues. Trimming pared 1 base from V and 1 base from J, leaving 9 bases between. Germline CDR1 is SGHTS and CDR2 is YDEGEE. The CDR3 loop is CASSLYQGSGNTIYF. DNA for the CDR3: TGTGCCAGCAGCTTGTACCAGGGGTCTGGAAACACCATATATTTT.

CDR3 in amino acids: CASSLIGPGGNQPQHF. The CDR3 DNA follows: TGTGCCAGCAGTTTAATTGGGCCAGGGGGCAATCAGCCCCAGCATTTT. This chain links TRBV28 with TRBJ1-5; a weak D match, TRBD1 (6 bases). V lost 2 bases and J lost 2, with 13 bases in between. This CDR3 has 16 residues. Germline V CDR1 and CDR2: MDHEN, SYDVKM.

V gene TRBV19 combines with J gene TRBJ1-6, with D possibly being TRBD1 (5 bases). The CDR3 has 17 residues. V lost 3 bases and J lost 0, with 12 bases in between. Germline V gene lookup returns CDR1 LNHDA and CDR2 SQIVND (reference sequence). The CDR3 protein is CASSMAGKSSYNSPLHF. In DNA form, the CDR3 reads TGTGCCAGTAGTATGGCAGGGAAGAGCTCCTATAATTCACCCCTCCACTTT.

V is TRBV7-9 and J is TRBJ2-7; 10 bases match TRBD2. The CDR3 loop spans 16 amino acids. CDR1 SEHNR and CDR2 FQNEAQ come from the germline V gene (reference sequence). Trimming at V came to 1 base and at J to 3 bases, leaving 6 bases not matched to a gene. The DNA of the CDR3 is TGTGCCAGCAGCTTAGTCGGTGCTAGCGGGGGCTACGAGCAGTACTTC. Translation gives CASSLVGASGGYEQYF. The full variable domain, completed using reference TRBV7-9 and TRBJ2-7, is DTGVSQNPRHKITKRGQNVTFRCDPISEHNRLYWYRQTLGQGPEFLTYFQNEAQLEKSRLLSDRFSAERPKGSFSTLEIQRTEQGDSAMYLCASSLVGASGGYEQYFGPGTRLTVT.

This chain connects TRBV6-1 to TRBJ1-2; D not resolved. Germline loops: CDR1 MNHNS, CDR2 SASEGT. The CDR3 length is 14 residues. Trimming removed 1 base from V and 8 bases from J, with 14 bases in between. For the CDR3, the DNA is TGTGCCAGCAGTGAAGTAGGGAGTCCTGAGGGCTACACCTTC. Translation gives CASSEVGSPEGYTF.

This clone was counted only a few times. The chain uses TRBV6-6 and TRBJ2-7; D is unresolved. CDR1 is MNHNY and CDR2 is SVGAGI in the germline V gene (reference sequence). Trimming removed 0 bases from V and 3 bases from J, with 6 bases in between. This CDR3 comprises 13 residues. CDR3 in amino acids: CASSYSNSYEQYF. The CDR3 DNA reads as TGTGCCAGCAGTTACTCGAACAGCTACGAGCAGTACTTC.